This entry lists 13 T cell receptor beta chains sequenced from one sample in a study of metastatic and nonmetastatic thyroid tumors. TCRdb reassembled clones from the PCR reads with MiXCR. The sample records approximately 31,000 clones, about a sixth being singletons. Patients had received no treatment of any kind before thyroid surgery. Sequencing was performed on blood. These TCRs come from a female donor with papillary thyroid cancer or a benign thyroid nodule (not recorded which). Some clones in this sample may be carry-over from other donors' samples.

A few counts support this clone. CDR3 sequence: CASSPVTRATNEKLFF. CDR3 DNA: TGCGCCAGCAGCCCCGTAACACGAGCAACTAATGAAAAACTGTTTTTT. The gene calls are TRBV5-1 and TRBJ1-4; D is uncertain. This CDR3 region has 16 residues. Germline V gene sequence: CDR1 SGHRS, CDR2 YFSETQ. Trimming cost V 4 bases and J 0 bases, with 13 bases left between them.

The chain recombines TRBV29-1 with TRBJ2-7; 7 bases line up with TRBD1. Germline lookup yields CDR1 SQVTM and CDR2 ANQGSEA. This CDR3 region has 12 residues. The V segment lost 7 bases and the J segment 5 bases; nucleotides outside the gene matches: 8. CDR3 bases: TGCAGCGGATCCCAACAGGGGAACGAGCAGTACTTC. It codes for CSGSQQGNEQYF.

This clone was observed at least ten times. This rearrangement joins TRBV6-4 to TRBJ2-1; 12 bases line up with TRBD2. Trimming removed 6 bases from V and 8 bases from J; junction bases left unmatched: 11. CDR3 length: 16 residues. In germline, CDR1 is MRHNA, CDR2 SNTAGT. CDR3 nucleotide sequence: TGTGCCAGCAGCCATTCCGAGGCTAGCGGGGGGGATGAGCAGTTCTTC. Its translation is CASSHSEASGGDEQFF.

Regarding this clone: The junction departs from germline at one end; a sequencing error may be responsible. The genes are TRBV2 and TRBJ1-5; 7 bases agree with TRBD1. This CDR3 is built from 13 residues. CDR1 SNHLY and CDR2 FYNNEI come from the germline V gene. DNA of the CDR3: TGCGCCATTAGGGACAGCCTAAATCAGCCCCAGCATTTT. Protein: CAIRDSLNQPQHF.

In its sample, this clone was seen a few times. The chain has TRBV10-3 and TRBJ2-7; D call uncertain. CDR1 and CDR2 (germline): ENHRY, SYGVKD. This CDR3 comprises 12 residues. V was shortened by 8 bases and J by 4 bases, with 12 bases between the two germline ends. CDR3 residues: CAIGCSEYEQYF. The DNA of the CDR3 is TGTGCCATCGGCTGTAGTGAGTACGAGCAGTACTTC.

V is TRBV12-3 or TRBV12-4 and J is TRBJ2-7; D is uncertain. The CDR3 contains 12 residues. V lost 4 bases and J 6 bases, leaving 10 bases between the germline ends. The CDR3, as DNA: TGTGCCAGCAGTTCCCCCCGAGGCGAGCAGTACTTC. Amino acid sequence: CASSSPRGEQYF.

About this clone: A much larger clone sits a single nucleotide away, making a read error possible. The CDR3 DNA is TGTGCCAGCAGATTCGACAGGGCCTACACTGAAGCTTTCTTT. It specifies CASRFDRAYTEAFF. The chain couples TRBV5-5 to TRBJ1-1; 7 bases are shared with TRBD1. V was pared by 5 bases and J by 3 bases, with 7 bases of the junction left unmatched. Per the germline V gene, CDR1 is SGHKS and CDR2 is YYEKEE (reference sequence). This CDR3 contains 14 residues. The variable domain in full, with the rest retrieved from reference TRBV5-5 and TRBJ1-1, is DAGVTQSPTHLIKTRGQQVTLRCSPISGHKSVSWYQQVLGQGPQFIFQYYEKEERGRGNFPDRFSARQFPNYSSELNVNALLLGDSALYLCASRFDRAYTEAFFGQGTRLTVV.

This clone was seen many times. The rearrangement joins TRBV2 to TRBJ1-1; 7 bases agree with TRBD1. Germline assignment: CDR1 SNHLY and CDR2 FYNNEI. The CDR3 sequence is 14 residues long. J was trimmed by 3 bases and V by 6 bases; bases with no gene match: 7. CDR3 in amino acids: CASSRIDRDTEAFF. The DNA for the CDR3 is TGTGCCAGCAGCCGAATTGACAGGGACACTGAAGCTTTCTTT.

J is TRBJ2-7 and V is TRBV12-3 or TRBV12-4; possible D gene TRBD2, 5 bases. Trimming removed 3 bases from V and 6 bases from J, with 9 bases in between. The CDR3 loop spans 12 amino acids. The CDR3 nucleotides read TGTGCCAGCAGTTTTTGTGGGAGCGAGCAGTACTTC. Protein: CASSFCGSEQYF.

This clone is judged medium-sized. The V and J genes are TRBV6-5 and TRBJ1-5; D remains ambiguous. V was pared by 0 bases and J by 1 base, with 10 bases between. The CDR3 loop spans 16 amino acids. Germline V gene lookup returns CDR1 MNHEY and CDR2 SVGAGI. The CDR3 sequence: CASSYSFSGSNQPQHF. CDR3 DNA sequence: TGTGCCAGCAGTTACTCGTTTAGTGGCAGCAATCAGCCCCAGCATTTT.

This clone was seen repeatedly, ten times or more. The rearrangement uses TRBV6-2 or TRBV6-3 and TRBJ1-5; 8 bases are a match to TRBD1. Germline CDR1 is MNHEY and CDR2 is SVGEGT. After removal of 6 bases from V and 0 bases from J, the junction contained 10 bases not matched to a gene. This CDR3 is 17 amino acids long. CDR3 loop: CASSTGDRPYSNQPQHF. Here the CDR3 DNA reads TGTGCCAGCAGCACCGGGGACAGGCCTTATAGCAATCAGCCCCAGCATTTT.

A few counts support this clone. A much larger clone is a single base away; this may be a read error. This sequence joins TRBV4-2 and TRBJ2-1; D is possibly TRBD2 (6 bases). V lost 1 base to trimming and J lost 2 bases, with 12 bases between them. This CDR3 contains 16 residues. Germline assignment: CDR1 LGHNA and CDR2 YNFKEQ. The CDR3 DNA follows: TGTGCCAGCAGCCAAGGAGGGACTGGTCCCTACAATGAGCAGTTCTTC. Residues: CASSQGGTGPYNEQFF.

Many counts were recorded for this clone. A much larger clone lies a single base off, so this may be a read error. The chain links TRBV2 to TRBJ1-1; D not certain. Germline values: CDR1 SNHLY, CDR2 FYNNEI. The CDR3 contains 11 residues. The CDR3 sequence is CASIPTAEVFF. CDR3 nucleotide sequence: TGTGCCAGCATTCCGACGGCTGAAGTTTTCTTT.